This T cell receptor beta chain was found in a study of patients and donors after allogeneic stem cell transplantation. After removal of 4 bases from V and 7 bases from J, the junction contained 6 bases not matched to a gene. Per the germline V gene, CDR1 is SEHNR and CDR2 is FQNEAQ (reference sequence). The CDR3 sequence is 14 residues long. One entry per CDR3 protein, called by TCRdb with MiXCR from the RT-PCR reads. The repertoire holds a few hundred thousand distinct CDR3 sequences, around 40% seen once, with 11% in the top ten. This clonotype was counted between two and nine times. The J gene is TRBJ2-1, the V gene TRBV7-9; 8 bases match TRBD1. Sequencing was done on a sample of blood, either unsorted or a sorted T cell fraction (not recorded which). The clonotype comes from a human donor who was either an allogeneic HSCT recipient or a stem cell or donor lymphocyte infusion donor (not recorded which). It is not recorded whose cells these are; they may come from a transplant donor. Here the CDR3 reads CASSSVTGVNEQFF. Here the CDR3 DNA reads TGTGCCAGCAGCTCTGTGACAGGGGTTAATGAGCAGTTCTTC.